This TCR beta chain was sequenced for a study of CD8 T cells in ankylosing spondylitis. Broader study findings: A motif of eight highly homologous TCR beta variants was seen as apparently characteristic of ankylosing spondylitis blood. CD8+ disease-linked clones were present at relatively low frequencies in blood.

Regarding this clonotype: Its target is unknown.

Making use of molecular barcodes, quantitative 5'-RACE generated TCR beta libraries. TCRdb itself ran the 5' RACE reads through MiXCR, one entry per CDR3 protein. Counted here are 300,000 to 400,000 distinct CDR3 sequences, 11% occurring once; the ten biggest clones make up about a tenth. Germline assignment: CDR1 SNHLY and CDR2 FYNNEI. The CDR3 has 15 residues. With 9 bases clipped from V and 4 bases from J, the junction kept 10 bases outside the gene matches. V and J are TRBV2 and TRBJ1-1; 11 positions match TRBD1. What was sequenced was blood, either unsorted or a sorted T cell fraction (not recorded which). This sequence was found in a female donor with ankylosing spondylitis or in good health (not recorded which). The CDR3 coding sequence is TGTGCCAGTTTGGGACAGGGGGACGTGGGCACTGAAGCTTTCTTT. Encoded protein: CASLGQGDVGTEAFF. The full variable domain, with the rest looked up from reference TRBV2 and TRBJ1-1, is EPEVTQTPSHQVTQMGQEVILRCVPISNHLYFYWYRQILGQKVEFLVSFYNNEISEKSEIFDDQFSVERPDGSNFTLKIRSTKLEDSAMYFCASLGQGDVGTEAFFGQGTRLTVV.